This TCR beta chain was sequenced in a study of T-cell memory formation after mild COVID-19. MiXCR, run by TCRdb on the 5' RACE reads, gives a single entry per CDR3 protein. Altogether 550,000 to 600,000 distinct CDR3 sequences are present, roughly 17% being singletons, with the ten largest covering roughly 8.2%. Germline lookup yields CDR1 SGHKS and CDR2 YYEKEE (reference sequence). The V end lost 0 bases, the J end lost 3 bases, and 4 bases lay between the germline ends. The CDR3 covers 14 residues. This clonotype was seen only a few times. As yet, its antigen is unknown. General study results and limits: Researchers report contracting CD4+ clones mostly in CM and EM, with CD8+ clones in EMRA. Among clones contracting day 15 to 85, CD4/CD8 was balanced, whereas later expanders leaned CD4+.

Sequenced input: PBMCs or a T cell subset sorted from them (not recorded which). This sequence joins TRBV5-5 and TRBJ1-6; no definite D call. This receptor was obtained from an adult woman who had mild COVID-19 (a few samples of this study predate the infection). Cell type and time point are not known. The CDR3 DNA is TGTGCCAGCAGCTTGGCCCTCTATAATTCACCCCTCCACTTT. Translated, it gives CASSLALYNSPLHF. Supplemented by reference TRBV5-5 and TRBJ1-6, the full variable domain reads DAGVTQSPTHLIKTRGQQVTLRCSPISGHKSVSWYQQVLGQGPQFIFQYYEKEERGRGNFPDRFSARQFPNYSSELNVNALLLGDSALYLCASSLALYNSPLHFGNGTRLTVT.